A selection of T cell receptor beta chains follows, all from one sample in a study of vaccination effects on CD4 cells after COVID-19. The antigens of these receptors remain unknown. The assay was immunoSEQ multiplex PCR, and TCRdb's table has in-frame clones only and misses some. Counted here are under 40,000 clones, around four fifths occurring once; the ten biggest clones make up less than 2%. This sample comprised CD4+ T cells from PBMCs cultured with HCoV-NL63 spike peptides, obtained after COVID-19 vaccination. The source is a human donor who received a COVID-19 vaccine. Some clones in this sample may be carry-over from other donors' samples. Each CDR3 is given with its conserved first and last residue. A D gene is named only where the DNA matches it firmly. The size entry is marked missing in some rows and otherwise reads once, few, many or a size class.

CDR3 DNA: TGTGCCAGCAGCCTAAAGACAGAAACTAACTATGGCTACACCTTC
CDR3 protein: CASSLKTETNYGYTF
V gene: TRBV5-4
D gene: .
clone size: .
J gene: TRBJ1-2

CDR3 DNA: TGTGCCAGCACCCGACCAAAGGACCAAGAGACCCAGTACTTC
CDR3 protein: CASTRPKDQETQYF
V gene: TRBV6-5
D gene: .
clone size: few
J gene: TRBJ2-5

CDR3 DNA: TGTGCCATCAGTGAAGTTGGGAGCTCCTATAATTCACCCCTCCACTTT
CDR3 protein: CAISEVGSSYNSPLHF
V gene: TRBV10-3
D gene: .
clone size: .
J gene: TRBJ1-6

CDR3 DNA: TGCGCCAGCAGCCAAACCGCGAAATGGGCTTTGGACTATGGCTACACCTTC
CDR3 protein: CASSQTAKWALDYGYTF
V gene: TRBV4-1
D gene: .
clone size: .
J gene: TRBJ1-2

CDR3 DNA: TGTGCCTGGAGTCCTCCGGGACAGGGGGTCGGAGATACGCAGTATTTT
CDR3 protein: CAWSPPGQGVGDTQYF
V gene: TRBV30
D gene: TRBD1
clone size: once
J gene: TRBJ2-3

CDR3 DNA: TGTGCCTCAACAGGGGACGGAAACACCATATATTTT
CDR3 protein: CASTGDGNTIYF
V gene: TRBV2
D gene: TRBD1
clone size: .
J gene: TRBJ1-3

CDR3 DNA: TGCGCCAGCAGCCAATGGTTGGGACAGCGTAATGAAAAACTGTTTTTT
CDR3 protein: CASSQWLGQRNEKLFF
V gene: TRBV4-1
D gene: TRBD1
clone size: .
J gene: TRBJ1-4

CDR3 DNA: TGTGCCTGGAGGTCGGGGTCCGAAAAACTGTTTTTT
CDR3 protein: CAWRSGSEKLFF
V gene: TRBV30
D gene: .
clone size: .
J gene: TRBJ1-4

CDR3 DNA: TGTGCCAGTAGTACTGGACTAGTGAGCACAGATACGCAGTATTTT
CDR3 protein: CASSTGLVSTDTQYF
V gene: TRBV19
D gene: TRBD2
clone size: .
J gene: TRBJ2-3

CDR3 DNA: TGTGCCAGCAGCATATCGAGACAGGGTTTGGAGACCCAGTACTTC
CDR3 protein: CASSISRQGLETQYF
V gene: TRBV7-7
D gene: TRBD1
clone size: once
J gene: TRBJ2-5

CDR3 DNA: TGTGCCAGCAGCCAAGATGCGGGGGACAGGGGGCGCACAGATACGCAGTATTTT
CDR3 protein: CASSQDAGDRGRTDTQYF
V gene: TRBV4-2
D gene: TRBD1
clone size: .
J gene: TRBJ2-3

CDR3 DNA: TGTGCCAGCAGTTTATTACTAGCAGATACGCAGTATTTT
CDR3 protein: CASSLLLADTQYF
V gene: TRBV27
D gene: .
clone size: .
J gene: TRBJ2-3

CDR3 DNA: TGTGCCTGGAGTGTACGGACCTCACAGGGGTCGTATGGCTACACCTTC
CDR3 protein: CAWSVRTSQGSYGYTF
V gene: TRBV30
D gene: TRBD1
clone size: .
J gene: TRBJ1-2

CDR3 DNA: TGTGCCAGCAGCTTAGCGGGGAACTATAATTCACCCCTCCACTTT
CDR3 protein: CASSLAGNYNSPLHF
V gene: TRBV7-3
D gene: .
clone size: .
J gene: TRBJ1-6

CDR3 DNA: TGTGCCAGCAGCTTAATTGGGGGACTCACAGATACGCAGTATTTT
CDR3 protein: CASSLIGGLTDTQYF
V gene: TRBV7-3
D gene: .
clone size: .
J gene: TRBJ2-3

CDR3 DNA: TGTGCCAGCAGTGGGGGGCCGGCCAATTCACCCCTCCACTTT
CDR3 protein: CASSGGPANSPLHF
V gene: TRBV25-1
D gene: .
clone size: few
J gene: TRBJ1-6

CDR3 DNA: TGTGCCAGCAGGGAAGGAAACACCATATATTTT
CDR3 protein: CASREGNTIYF
V gene: TRBV9
D gene: .
clone size: .
J gene: TRBJ1-3

CDR3 DNA: TGTGCCAGCAGCTTAGCCGGCGGGGAAAAACTGTTTTTT
CDR3 protein: CASSLAGGEKLFF
V gene: TRBV7-9
D gene: .
clone size: .
J gene: TRBJ1-4

CDR3 DNA: TGTGCCAGCAGTTACTCGATTGATGGGAATCAGCCCCAGCATTTT
CDR3 protein: CASSYSIDGNQPQHF
V gene: TRBV6-5
D gene: .
clone size: .
J gene: TRBJ1-5

CDR3 DNA: TGTGCCAGCAGTGCCTTCGGCCAGGGGGCAAACATTCAGTACTTC
CDR3 protein: CASSAFGQGANIQYF
V gene: TRBV6-2/TRBV6-3
D gene: TRBD1
clone size: .
J gene: TRBJ2-4

CDR3 DNA: TGTGCCAGTAGTTCCACATACACTACAGGGAACTATGGCTACACCTTC
CDR3 protein: CASSSTYTTGNYGYTF
V gene: TRBV19
D gene: .
clone size: few
J gene: TRBJ1-2

CDR3 DNA: TGTGCCAGCAGCGGGACTTCCCAAGAGACCCAGTACTTC
CDR3 protein: CASSGTSQETQYF
V gene: TRBV11-3
D gene: .
clone size: .
J gene: TRBJ2-5

CDR3 DNA: TGTGCCAGCAGAACTAGGAGATTCTCTGGAAACACCATATATTTT
CDR3 protein: CASRTRRFSGNTIYF
V gene: TRBV2
D gene: .
clone size: once
J gene: TRBJ1-3

CDR3 DNA: TGTGCCAGCAGCACCACCGGGGCCAACAATGAGCAGTTCTTC
CDR3 protein: CASSTTGANNEQFF
V gene: TRBV7-2
D gene: .
clone size: .
J gene: TRBJ2-1

CDR3 DNA: TGCGCCAGCAGCTTGGTAAGGGGGAACACTGAAGCTTTCTTT
CDR3 protein: CASSLVRGNTEAFF
V gene: TRBV5-1
D gene: .
clone size: .
J gene: TRBJ1-1

CDR3 DNA: TGCGCCAGCAGTTCCCGGGGGGCAGGGGGGAATCAAGAGACCCAGTACTTC
CDR3 protein: CASSSRGAGGNQETQYF
V gene: TRBV23-1
D gene: .
clone size: .
J gene: TRBJ2-5

CDR3 DNA: TGTGCCACCGGTTCGAGTACAACGAGCACAGATACGCAGTATTTT
CDR3 protein: CATGSSTTSTDTQYF
V gene: TRBV15
D gene: .
clone size: .
J gene: TRBJ2-3

CDR3 DNA: TGTGCAAGTCGCTTAGGACAGGGTAATACTCAGCCCCAGCATTTT
CDR3 protein: CASRLGQGNTQPQHF
V gene: TRBV12-2
D gene: .
clone size: .
J gene: TRBJ1-5

CDR3 DNA: TGCGCCAGCAGCTTGGGCGGGACAGGGGGCACAGATACGCAGTATTTT
CDR3 protein: CASSLGGTGGTDTQYF
V gene: TRBV5-1
D gene: TRBD1
clone size: .
J gene: TRBJ2-3

CDR3 DNA: TGTGCCAGCAGCTTACAGGGGTCGAACACTGAAGCTTTCTTT
CDR3 protein: CASSLQGSNTEAFF
V gene: TRBV7-9
D gene: .
clone size: .
J gene: TRBJ1-1

CDR3 DNA: TGCGCCAGCAGCCCCGGACAGGGTGCGGGTGGCTACACCTTC
CDR3 protein: CASSPGQGAGGYTF
V gene: TRBV5-1
D gene: TRBD1
clone size: .
J gene: TRBJ1-2

CDR3 DNA: TGTGCCAGCAGTCAAGACAGGTTTGAAGCTTTCTTT
CDR3 protein: CASSQDRFEAFF
V gene: TRBV12-3/TRBV12-4
D gene: .
clone size: .
J gene: TRBJ1-1

CDR3 DNA: TGTGCCAGCAGCCTCTCGTTGTCACAAGAGACCCAGTACTTC
CDR3 protein: CASSLSLSQETQYF
V gene: TRBV6-2/TRBV6-3
D gene: .
clone size: .
J gene: TRBJ2-5

CDR3 DNA: TGTGCCAGCAGCATACTAGCGGGGGGCAACACAGATACGCAGTATTTT
CDR3 protein: CASSILAGGNTDTQYF
V gene: TRBV7-2
D gene: TRBD2
clone size: .
J gene: TRBJ2-3

CDR3 DNA: TGTGCCAGCAGCTTAGGTTCAGGGGCTTTCTTT
CDR3 protein: CASSLGSGAFF
V gene: TRBV7-9
D gene: .
clone size: .
J gene: TRBJ1-1

CDR3 DNA: TGTGCCAGCAGCCCGATGACAGGGGAAGAGACCCAGTACTTC
CDR3 protein: CASSPMTGEETQYF
V gene: TRBV9
D gene: TRBD1
clone size: .
J gene: TRBJ2-5

CDR3 DNA: TGTGCCAGCAGCCAACTACAGGGGGCGACTTCACCCCTCCACTTT
CDR3 protein: CASSQLQGATSPLHF
V gene: TRBV3-1/TRBV3-2
D gene: TRBD1
clone size: .
J gene: TRBJ1-6

CDR3 DNA: TGCGCCAGCAACCTCGAGGGAACAGATACGCAGTATTTT
CDR3 protein: CASNLEGTDTQYF
V gene: TRBV5-1
D gene: .
clone size: .
J gene: TRBJ2-3

CDR3 DNA: TGTGCCAGCAGTGCAGGGACTAGCGGGGGTCGGACCCAGTACTTC
CDR3 protein: CASSAGTSGGRTQYF
V gene: TRBV2
D gene: TRBD2
clone size: .
J gene: TRBJ2-5

CDR3 DNA: TGTGCCAGCAGTGGACTAGCGGGGAAAGAGACCCAGTACTTC
CDR3 protein: CASSGLAGKETQYF
V gene: TRBV2
D gene: TRBD2
clone size: .
J gene: TRBJ2-5

CDR3 DNA: TGTGCCAGCAGCCAACAACCTCACACAGGGGCAGGTGATTCACCCCTCCACTTT
CDR3 protein: CASSQQPHTGAGDSPLHF
V gene: TRBV7-2
D gene: TRBD1
clone size: .
J gene: TRBJ1-6